These 18 T cell receptor beta chains were all obtained from the same sample, sequenced in a study of CD8 T cells in ankylosing spondylitis. TCRdb analysed the 5' RACE reads with MiXCR anew, one entry per CDR3 protein. Of approximately 150,000 distinct CDR3 sequences in the sample, roughly 30% were seen once. What was sequenced was synovial fluid, either unsorted or a sorted T cell fraction (not recorded which). The origin of the receptors is a male donor with ankylosing spondylitis.

This clonotype occurred once. The chain is built from TRBV2 and TRBJ2-1; possibly TRBD1 for D (6 bases). Germline CDR1 reads SNHLY; CDR2 reads FYNNEI. The CDR3 has 13 amino acids. Trimming removed 5 bases from V and 2 bases from J, with 7 bases in between. CDR3 DNA sequence: TGTGCCAGCAGTTGGACAGCCTACAATGAGCAGTTCTTC. This gives the protein CASSWTAYNEQFF.

Many counts were recorded for this clonotype. The chain recombines TRBV29-1 with TRBJ2-2; 8 positions match TRBD2. CDR3 length: 15 residues. Germline V gives CDR1 SQVTM, CDR2 ANQGSEA. The junction had 10 bases not matched to a gene; V was cut back by 4 bases and J by 6 bases. CDR3 nucleotides: TGCAGCGTTGGGGCAGGACTAGCAGTTGCCGGGGAGCTGTTTTTT. This gives the protein CSVGAGLAVAGELFF.

This clonotype was observed at least ten times. This sequence joins TRBV5-1 and TRBJ2-7; the D is unclear. The length of the CDR3 is 15 residues. Trimming shortened V by 1 base and J by 2 bases, and 13 bases separated the two germline ends. Germline V gene lookup returns CDR1 SGHRS and CDR2 YFSETQ. CDR3 protein: CASSLSISIAYEQYF. In DNA, the CDR3 is TGCGCCAGCAGCTTGTCGATAAGCATAGCCTACGAGCAGTACTTC.

CDR3 nucleotides: TGTGCCAGCAAAAAAACAGAAAACACCGGGGAGCTGTTTTTT. It codes for CASKKTENTGELFF. The chain recombines TRBV7-8 with TRBJ2-2, with D uncertain. CDR3 size: 14 residues. V was shortened by 7 bases and J by 2 bases, with 11 bases between the two germline ends. Germline V lookup: CDR1 SGHVS, CDR2 FQNEAQ. Full variable domain (missing parts from reference TRBV7-8 and TRBJ2-2): GAGVSQSPRYKVAKRGQDVALRCDPISGHVSLFWYQQALGQGPEFLTYFQNEAQLDKSGLPSDRFFAERPEGSVSTLKIQRTQQEDSAVYLCASKKTENTGELFFGEGSRLTVL.

The V gene is TRBV6-6, the J gene TRBJ1-2, with D uncertain. The V gene lost 6 bases and the J gene lost 3 bases, with 11 bases spanning the gap. CDR3 length equals 13 residues. Germline V gene data show CDR1 as MNHNY and CDR2 as SVGAGI (reference sequence). The CDR3 DNA is TGTGCCAGCAGCCCACAGAGCGACTATGGCTACACCTTC. Its translation is CASSPQSDYGYTF.

This chain connects TRBV20-1 to TRBJ1-4; D is ambiguous. The CDR3 consists of 19 residues. Trimming removed 3 bases from V and 6 bases from J, with 29 bases in between. The V gene's germline CDR1 is DFQATT and CDR2 SNEGSKA (reference sequence). This CDR3 is CSARVIPGALLFDYEKLFF. CDR3 DNA sequence: TGCAGTGCTAGGGTTATACCGGGAGCTCTCCTCTTCGACTATGAAAAACTGTTTTTT.

The J gene is TRBJ2-3, the V gene TRBV6-2 or TRBV6-3, with TRBD1 identical over 8 bases. CDR1 is MNHEY and CDR2 is SVGEGT in the germline V gene. J lost 6 bases, V lost 2 bases, and 4 bases had no gene match. The CDR3 extends over 14 amino acids. The CDR3 DNA follows: TGTGCCAGCAGTTACCGGACAGGGCAGGATACGCAGTATTTT. Translating gives CASSYRTGQDTQYF.

This clonotype was detected only a few times. The chain recombines TRBV27 with TRBJ1-4, with 9 bases fitting TRBD1. Germline lookup yields CDR1 MNHEY and CDR2 SMNVEV (reference sequence). The CDR3 extends over 16 amino acids. J lost 8 bases, V lost 4 bases, and 11 bases had no gene match. CDR3 sequence: CASSSQQGAEYEKLFF. Written as DNA, the CDR3 is TGTGCCAGCAGTTCGCAACAGGGGGCGGAATACGAAAAACTGTTTTTT.

J is TRBJ1-1 and V is TRBV20-1, with 10 positions matching TRBD1. The CDR3 totals 13 residues. Germline values: CDR1 DFQATT, CDR2 SNEGSKA (reference sequence). Trimming took 6 bases from V and 6 from J; bases not matched to a gene: 7. CDR3 sequence (DNA): TGCAGTGCAGTCGGACAGGGGGTTTCTGAAGCTTTCTTT. Its protein is CSAVGQGVSEAFF.

The V call is TRBV2, the J call TRBJ2-7; the D gene is possibly TRBD1 (6 bases). The CDR3 consists of 13 residues. CDR1 is SNHLY and CDR2 is FYNNEI in the germline V gene. Trimming removed 10 bases from V and 5 bases from J, with 18 bases in between. The CDR3 DNA sequence: TGTGCCACAAGGGCAGGGGATTTCCACGAGCAGTACTTC. As protein: CATRAGDFHEQYF.

The sample holds many counts of this clonotype. The chain recombines TRBV18 with TRBJ1-2; 11 bases are a match to TRBD1. Germline trimming cut 0 bases from V and 7 bases from J; bases unmatched to any gene: 4. Germline lookup yields CDR1 KGHSH and CDR2 LQKENI. CDR3 length equals 15 residues. The CDR3 spells CASSPPDRGHSGYTF. The CDR3 nucleotides are TGTGCCAGCTCACCACCGGACAGGGGGCACTCTGGCTACACCTTC.

This clonotype was detected many times. V gene TRBV6-2 or TRBV6-3 combines with J gene TRBJ1-2; possible D gene TRBD1, 5 bases. The CDR3 runs to 14 residues. V lost 3 bases and J 7 bases, leaving 15 bases between the germline ends. CDR1 MNHEY and CDR2 SVGEGT come from the germline V gene. CDR3 loop: CASSYEQASRGYTF. CDR3 bases: TGTGCCAGCAGTTATGAACAGGCCTCACGTGGCTACACCTTC.

The chain employs TRBV20-1 and TRBJ2-3, with TRBD2 matching 15 bases. CDR1 DFQATT and CDR2 SNEGSKA come from the germline V gene (reference sequence). The junction had 3 bases not matched to a gene; V was cut back by 1 base and J by 4 bases. The length of the CDR3 is 16 residues. The CDR3 DNA sequence: TGCAGTGCTAGAGGGACTAGCGGGAGGGTCCCAGATACGCAGTATTTT. Its protein is CSARGTSGRVPDTQYF.

This clonotype was seen only a few times. The chain uses TRBV6-1 and TRBJ2-1; TRBD2 might be the D (6 bases). The ends were cut back, 6 bases at V and 2 bases at J, with 8 bases in the middle. The CDR3 covers 13 residues. Germline V lookup: CDR1 MNHNS, CDR2 SASEGT. The CDR3 DNA follows: TGTGCCAGCAGGGAGGGGCCCTACAATGAGCAGTTCTTC. Its translation: CASREGPYNEQFF.

The genes are TRBV12-3 or TRBV12-4 and TRBJ1-3; D is uncertain. CDR3 size: 12 residues. Trimming cost V 8 bases and J 0 bases, with 5 bases left between them. The chain's CDR3 is CASRASGNTIYF. The CDR3 DNA follows: TGTGCCAGCCGCGCCTCTGGAAACACCATATATTTT.

Many counts were recorded for this clonotype. The genes are TRBV5-1 and TRBJ1-2, with D uncertain. This CDR3 comprises 13 residues. Germline V gene lookup returns CDR1 SGHRS and CDR2 YFSETQ. Trimming took off 3 bases at V and 7 bases at J, with 13 bases between the two ends. CDR3 bases: TGCGCCAGCAGCTCGGACCCTACTCTTGGCTACACCTTC. Translating gives CASSSDPTLGYTF.

This clonotype appeared a few times. V and J are TRBV5-1 and TRBJ2-7; TRBD1 matches 7 bases. Trimming cost V 4 bases and J 9 bases; bases outside gene matches: 10. From germline, CDR1 is SGHRS and CDR2 YFSETQ. This CDR3 has 13 amino acids. CDR3 nucleotide sequence: TGCGCCAGCAGCCCCCTATCGACAGGGACGCAGTACTTC. This codes for CASSPLSTGTQYF.

This clonotype was detected only a few times. The chain couples TRBV7-9 to TRBJ2-4, with 9 bases matching TRBD1. The V segment lost 1 base and the J segment 1 base; nucleotides outside the gene matches: 2. The CDR3 covers 16 residues. In germline, CDR1 is SEHNR, CDR2 FQNEAQ (reference sequence). CDR3 coding DNA: TGTGCCAGCAGCTTAGTACAGGGGGCGGCCAAAAACATTCAGTACTTC. Residues: CASSLVQGAAKNIQYF.